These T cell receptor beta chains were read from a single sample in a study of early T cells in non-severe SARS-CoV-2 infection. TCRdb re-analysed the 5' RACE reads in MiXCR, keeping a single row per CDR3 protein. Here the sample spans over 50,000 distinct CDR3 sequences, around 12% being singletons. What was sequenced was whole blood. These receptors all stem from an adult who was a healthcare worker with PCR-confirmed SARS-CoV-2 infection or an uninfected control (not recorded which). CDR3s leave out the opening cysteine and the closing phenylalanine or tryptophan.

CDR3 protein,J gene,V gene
ASSVGTTGELF,TRBJ2-2,TRBV9
SVDSGTDTQY,TRBJ2-3,TRBV29-1
ASSQEVAGEPGELF,TRBJ2-2,TRBV3-1
ASSPSDRSPYEQY,TRBJ2-7,TRBV7-9
ASSPTRDRVSYGYT,TRBJ1-2,TRBV6-5
ASSTADRLYTDTQY,TRBJ2-3,TRBV19
ASSPPDRVQEPQH,TRBJ1-5,TRBV18
ASSAGSGLYNEQF,TRBJ2-1,TRBV9
ASSLGGSYNEQF,TRBJ2-1,TRBV6-6
ASSLTSRQGTHGYT,TRBJ1-2,TRBV28
ASRRGAEQY,TRBJ2-7,TRBV2
ASSLAGTSGATYEQY,TRBJ2-7,TRBV5-4
ASRHGGRNEQF,TRBJ2-1,TRBV11-2
ASGFNEQF,TRBJ2-1,TRBV12-5
ASSLAPARELF,TRBJ2-2,TRBV11-3
ASSSPARPTDTQY,TRBJ2-3,TRBV7-9
ASSLDRGPETQY,TRBJ2-5,TRBV28
ASSFYASNEQF,TRBJ2-1,TRBV27
ASGELSYT,TRBJ1-2,TRBV2
ASSSLGQGGYTQY,TRBJ2-3,TRBV5-4
ASSLAEGTEAF,TRBJ1-1,TRBV5-4
SARDRANQPQH,TRBJ1-5,TRBV20-1
ASKLPGQTYEQY,TRBJ2-7,TRBV12-3/TRBV12-4
ASSPYVGGSYEQY,TRBJ2-7,TRBV6-5
ATSRDTAYNEQF,TRBJ2-1,TRBV15
ASSSRRETYEQY,TRBJ2-7,TRBV7-2
ASSLSRYSYEQY,TRBJ2-7,TRBV27
SVVSGDYEQY,TRBJ2-7,TRBV29-1
ASSQGTVTNTEAF,TRBJ1-1,TRBV3-1
ASSSGAFRTEAF,TRBJ1-1,TRBV5-6
SAPQGQGTHEQY,TRBJ2-7,TRBV20-1
ASGFGQVTTGELF,TRBJ2-2,TRBV12-5
SVESSYEQY,TRBJ2-7,TRBV29-1
ASSIEILTGELF,TRBJ2-2,TRBV7-6
AISVGLAGGRTDTQY,TRBJ2-3,TRBV10-3
ASSLSSSYEQY,TRBJ2-7,TRBV7-9
ASSLVLEQF,TRBJ2-1,TRBV21-1
ASSEAKGSYNSPLH,TRBJ1-6,TRBV2
ASSVSDNSYEQY,TRBJ2-7,TRBV9
ASTHRTSGTSSTDTQY,TRBJ2-3,TRBV23-1
ASSPDGPFPYEQY,TRBJ2-7,TRBV18
ASSLQGPSYEQY,TRBJ2-7,TRBV27
ATRDMGNGKPQH,TRBJ1-5,TRBV10-3
ASSYFLQGSLVETQY,TRBJ2-5,TRBV12-3/TRBV12-4
SVRDGLASSYEQY,TRBJ2-7,TRBV29-1
ANLERDCSYNEQF,TRBJ2-1,TRBV5-1
ASSLRDRGYPYNEQF,TRBJ2-1,TRBV7-6
ASSHIQEQPFLYNEQF,TRBJ2-1,TRBV7-9
ASSHPYGYT,TRBJ1-2,TRBV19
ASSPGTATNYGYT,TRBJ1-2,TRBV19
ASSLEVLAGILDEQY,TRBJ2-7,TRBV11-2
ASSYSFGTQETQY,TRBJ2-5,TRBV6-5
ASSLVSPADFDEQF,TRBJ2-1,TRBV7-9
SVESSTDTQY,TRBJ2-3,TRBV29-1
SVDHTSGRTQY,TRBJ2-5,TRBV29-1